This T cell receptor beta chain was sequenced during a study of blood T cell repertoires in COVID-19. Some clones are missing from TCRdb's copy, which holds only in-frame ones; the method was immunoSEQ multiplex PCR. The table lists about 180,000 clones, 88% of them singletons. The CDR3 has 15 residues. V shed 5 bases and J 4 bases; nucleotides not matched to a gene: 10. Per germline, CDR1 MGHRA and CDR2 YSYEKL. Participant age was roughly 18 to 90 years, and participants resided in approximately 25 US areas. The TCR sequence derives from a woman under 30 who had recovered from COVID-19. Sequencing was done on a sample of PBMCs or T cells enriched from blood (not recorded which). This rearrangement joins TRBV4-1 to TRBJ2-7, with 8 bases that match TRBD1. The CDR3 sequence: CASSLGGTGFYEQYF. In DNA form, the CDR3 reads TGCGCCAGCAGCTTAGGCGGGACAGGTTTTTACGAGCAGTACTTC.